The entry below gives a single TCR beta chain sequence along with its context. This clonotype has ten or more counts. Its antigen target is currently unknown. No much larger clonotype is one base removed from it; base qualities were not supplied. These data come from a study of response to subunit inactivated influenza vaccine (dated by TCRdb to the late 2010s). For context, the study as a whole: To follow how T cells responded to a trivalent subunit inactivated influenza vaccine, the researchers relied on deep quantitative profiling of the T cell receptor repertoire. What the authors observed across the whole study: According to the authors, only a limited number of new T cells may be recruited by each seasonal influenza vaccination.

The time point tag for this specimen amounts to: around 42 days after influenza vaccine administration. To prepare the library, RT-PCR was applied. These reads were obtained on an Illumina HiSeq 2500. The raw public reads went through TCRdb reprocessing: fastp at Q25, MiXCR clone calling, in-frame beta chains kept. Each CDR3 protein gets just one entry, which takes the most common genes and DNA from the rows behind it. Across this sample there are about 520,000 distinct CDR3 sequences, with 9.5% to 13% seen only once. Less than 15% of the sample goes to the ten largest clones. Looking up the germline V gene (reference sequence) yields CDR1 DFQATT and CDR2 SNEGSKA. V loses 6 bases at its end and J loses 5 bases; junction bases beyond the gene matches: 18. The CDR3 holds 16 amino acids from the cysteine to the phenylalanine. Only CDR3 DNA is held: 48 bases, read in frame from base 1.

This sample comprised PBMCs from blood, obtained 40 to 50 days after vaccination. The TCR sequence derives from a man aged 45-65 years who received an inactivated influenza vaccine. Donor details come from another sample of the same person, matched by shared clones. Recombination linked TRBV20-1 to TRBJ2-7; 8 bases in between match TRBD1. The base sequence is TGCAGTGCCCCGACAGGGGCATCTCCCCGTACCCACGAGCAGTACTTC. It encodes CSAPTGASPRTHEQYF.